This T cell receptor (beta chain) was retrieved from a study of T-cell reconstitution after alpha-beta-depleted transplantation in children. Library preparation (for TCRbeta) was performed with unique molecular identifiers. MiXCR, applied by TCRdb to the PCR reads, yields one record per CDR3 protein. The top ten hold 5.5% to 7% of the sample, which has more than 90,000 distinct CDR3 sequences, 7.5% to 9.5% seen once. The sample holds many counts of this clonotype. This CDR3 has 13 amino acids. CDR1 SEHNR and CDR2 FQNEAQ come from the germline V gene (reference sequence). V lost 5 bases to trimming and J lost 7 bases; unmatched junction nucleotides: 6.

The chain is built from TRBV7-9 and TRBJ2-7; 9 bases map to TRBD2. The specimen was PBMCs from the stem cell graft donor, collected from the stem cell graft. The receptor was isolated from a human donor who donated a stem cell graft to a child with congenital amegakaryocytic thrombocytopenia. CDR3: CASSPSGIGEQYF. CDR3 nucleotides: TGTGCCAGCAGCCCTAGCGGGATTGGAGAGCAGTACTTC.